These 7 T cell receptor beta chains were sequenced from one sample in a study of human T cells and chemical hapten exposure. TCRdb reprocessed the RACE reads with MiXCR, giving one entry per CDR3 protein. The sample shows 300,000 to 450,000 distinct CDR3 sequences, about 5.1% of them seen only once. The time point: pre-sensitization, week 0. The sample's treatment: therapeutic diphenylcyclopropenone sensitization with weekly scalp DPC. Material: whole blood, obtained in connection with sensitization to the hapten diphenylcyclopropenone (DPC). The receptors stem from a woman between 50 and 59 years old with alopecia areata. Some clones in this sample may be carry-over from other donors' samples.

This clonotype was counted a few times. V usage is TRBV20-1 and J usage is TRBJ2-1; the D is unclear. The CDR3 runs 16 residues. Germline V lookup: CDR1 DFQATT, CDR2 SNEGSKA (reference sequence). V lost 5 bases, J lost 10 bases, and 27 bases lay in between. CDR3 amino acids: CSAPTHRDGFPYEQFF. The CDR3 DNA sequence: TGCAGTGCTCCGACGCACCGTGACGGGTTCCCCTACGAGCAGTTCTTC.

The chain recombines TRBV6-5 with TRBJ1-2; tentative D call: TRBD1 (5 bases). The ends were cut back, 8 bases at V and 0 bases at J, with 13 bases in the middle. Germline V gives CDR1 MNHEY, CDR2 SVGAGI. The CDR3 contains 14 residues. The CDR3: CASQSGPSNYGYTF. As DNA, the CDR3 is TGTGCCAGCCAATCAGGGCCCTCTAACTATGGCTACACCTTC.

This rearrangement joins TRBV7-9 to TRBJ2-3; 8 bases map to TRBD2. The trim removed 4 bases at V and 0 bases at J, leaving 18 bases unmatched. Per germline, CDR1 SEHNR and CDR2 FQNEAQ (reference sequence). The CDR3 spans 20 residues. The CDR3 nucleotides are TGTGCCAGCAGCTCCCCCAAGTTAGCGGGACTCCTTCTTAGCACAGATACGCAGTATTTT. It is translated as CASSSPKLAGLLLSTDTQYF.

This clonotype was seen more than once but under ten times. The rearrangement links TRBV12-3 or TRBV12-4 to TRBJ2-3; no firm D call. V dropped 6 bases and J dropped 2 bases, with 9 bases sitting between them. There are 13 residues in the CDR3. The CDR3 region is CASRRRLTDTQYF. CDR3 DNA: TGTGCCAGCAGGCGCAGGCTCACAGATACGCAGTATTTT.

CDR3 residues: CASSKPRGAVGAGQLFF. CDR3 bases: TGTGCCAGCAGTAAGCCGCGCGGGGCTGTTGGGGCCGGACAACTGTTTTTT. This rearrangement joins TRBV12-3 or TRBV12-4 to TRBJ2-2, with D possibly TRBD2 on 6 matching bases. CDR3 length: 17 residues. Deletions cut 5 bases from V and 14 bases from J, with 30 bases between.

The table lists this clonotype with many counts. The chain links TRBV7-9 to TRBJ2-1, with D possibly matching TRBD1 (5 bases). Deletions cut 5 bases from V and 2 bases from J, with 16 bases between. Germline assignment: CDR1 SEHNR and CDR2 FQNEAQ (reference sequence). This CDR3 region has 16 residues. The CDR3 protein is CASSLSTAATYNEQFF. The CDR3 DNA follows: TGTGCCAGCAGCCTCTCGACAGCCGCAACCTACAATGAGCAGTTCTTC.

This clonotype was seen repeatedly, ten times or more. The J gene is TRBJ2-7, the V gene TRBV6-5; D might be TRBD1 (6 bases). CDR1 and CDR2 (germline): MNHEY, SVGAGI. This CDR3 region has 14 residues. The ends were cut back, 6 bases at V and 2 bases at J, with 14 bases in the middle. DNA of the CDR3: TGTGCCAGCAGCCCGACAGGACTGGCCTACGAGCAGTACTTC. Protein product: CASSPTGLAYEQYF.